A selection of T cell receptor beta chains follows, all from one sample in a study of cytomegalovirus exposure and HLA in healthy donors. Using immunoSEQ multiplex PCR, the repertoire was profiled, and TCRdb retains in-frame clones only, with some absent. The data hold around 200,000 clones, with approximately 83% observed a single time. Sequences were obtained from PBMCs. The receptors shown here come from a girl aged 5-17 years in good health and CMV-seronegative. Each CDR3 is given with its conserved first and last residue.

cdr3_length,j_call,v_call,cdr3_aa
16,TRBJ2-1,TRBV5-5,CASSFEETSGHNEQFF
14,TRBJ2-2,TRBV2,CASKAGLGTGELFF
14,TRBJ2-3,TRBV19,CASSSGTGADTQYF
15,TRBJ2-7,TRBV6-6,CASTRQTSGSYEQYF
14,TRBJ1-2,TRBV28,CASTLGVANYGYTF
16,TRBJ2-4,TRBV2,CASSHDRTLAKNIQYF
15,TRBJ2-5,TRBV6-5,CASSATGVFGETQYF
16,TRBJ2-5,TRBV4-3,CASSSHLAGAEETQYF
13,TRBJ1-2,TRBV25-1,CASSTHGGYGYTF
14,TRBJ2-7,TRBV29-1,CSVGNRVSSYEQYF
11,TRBJ1-1,TRBV30,CAWSQDSEAFF
15,TRBJ2-7,TRBV4-1,CASSIQGPGLYEQYF
15,TRBJ2-5,TRBV5-6,CASSLVGLAEETQYF
13,TRBJ1-1,TRBV7-9,CASSDRTEAEAFF
12,TRBJ2-1,TRBV6-6,CASSPKQGAEFF
13,TRBJ1-4,TRBV9,CASSAGQATQLFF
16,TRBJ2-2,TRBV6-4,CASSDTRTENTGELFF
18,TRBJ1-5,TRBV5-6,CASSFLTGSLDSNQPQHF
14,TRBJ2-7,TRBV6-5,CASSGRTGVYEQYF
12,TRBJ2-4,TRBV30,CAWNTQGGIQYF
14,TRBJ2-5,TRBV29-1,CSVTQGSPQETQYF
14,TRBJ2-6,TRBV9,CAATPESGANVLTF
12,TRBJ2-3,TRBV29-1,CCGTGVTDTQYF
14,TRBJ2-1,TRBV2,CASSPRLIGGEQFF
14,TRBJ2-5,TRBV25-1,CASRKQGAGETQYF
13,TRBJ2-5,TRBV5-1,CASKQGSEETQYF
14,TRBJ1-1,TRBV7-3,CASSPRGPGTEAFF
14,TRBJ1-4,TRBV30,CAWSVGQRNEKLFF
15,TRBJ2-7,TRBV5-6,CASSSYSGGRYEQYF
15,TRBJ1-1,TRBV5-1,CASSVPGQANTEAFF
14,TRBJ2-3,TRBV18,CASSPPLYTDTQYF
16,TRBJ1-1,TRBV10-2,CASSEPRLRGNTEAFF
16,TRBJ1-1,TRBV18,CASSPLEAGGNTEAFF
15,TRBJ2-7,TRBV28,CASSYSGGGVYEQYF
14,TRBJ2-1,TRBV30,CAWSRGTSGGAPFF
16,TRBJ2-6,TRBV5-5,CASSFLRSSGANVLTF
15,TRBJ2-7,TRBV15,CATSREWGQGYEQYF
18,TRBJ1-1,TRBV15,CATSRESGTGLKGTEAFF
12,TRBJ2-7,TRBV28,CASRTGSYEQYF
15,TRBJ2-6,TRBV19,CASSPTGAGANVLTF
12,TRBJ2-7,TRBV30,CAWTGGTYGQYF
14,TRBJ1-2,TRBV19,CASSIGGRVYGYTF
18,TRBJ2-1,TRBV11-3,CASSSSLTAGSLTDEQFF
12,TRBJ2-4,TRBV13,CASSLEGNIQYF
16,TRBJ2-1,TRBV15,CATSREGTGVRNEQFF
12,TRBJ1-2,TRBV27,CASSSDSYGYTF